This entry is about one T cell receptor beta chain. The sample is drawn from a study of T cell clones after liver transplantation. V gave up 5 bases and J gave up 2 bases; unmatched junction bases: 3. This CDR3 has 14 amino acids. In germline, CDR1 is MNHEY, CDR2 SVGAGI. Assay used: immunoSEQ multiplex PCR; TCRdb lists only in-frame clones, some missing. The sample holds roughly 20,000 clones, over 75% seen once. This TCR derives from a human donor who received a liver transplant. The chain uses TRBV6-5 and TRBJ1-2; TRBD1 aligns across 9 bases. The sequenced sample was CD8+ T cells from blood, obtained before liver transplant. The CDR3 reads CASSPDRGNYGYTF. CDR3 DNA sequence: TGTGCCAGCAGTCCGGACAGGGGAAACTATGGCTACACCTTC.